This note documents a single T cell receptor beta chain sequence. These data belong to a study of control samples from healthy donors and cancer patients. Assay: immunoSEQ multiplex PCR; the TCRdb copy retains only in-frame clones and omits some. The sample shows around 120,000 clones, about 88% of them seen only once. Germline values: CDR1 SGHTA, CDR2 FQGNSA. Germline trimming cut 5 bases from V and 7 bases from J; bases unmatched to any gene: 6. This CDR3 comprises 14 residues. The sequenced sample consisted of blood. The sequence was obtained from a woman between 70 and 85 years old in good health. This sequence joins TRBV7-2 and TRBJ2-7; TRBD2 agrees at 12 bases. The CDR3 region is CASSPGLAGREQYF. As DNA, the CDR3 is TGTGCCAGCAGCCCAGGACTAGCGGGGCGGGAGCAGTACTTC.